Listed below are T cell receptor beta chains from one sample, sequenced in a study of blood T cell repertoires in COVID-19. Profiled with immunoSEQ multiplex PCR; TCRdb holds only in-frame clones, not every one. The data hold about 200,000 clones, with more than 65% observed a single time. The sample taken for sequencing was peripheral blood. The receptors here all came from a human donor in a cohort sampled during active COVID-19. The CDR3 runs from the conserved cysteine through the conserved F or W. D genes are given only for firm matches.

j_gene,v_gene,d_gene,CDR3aa,CDR3nt
TRBJ2-5,TRBV28,-,CASSLFAPKTGIQETQYF,TGTGCCAGCAGTTTATTCGCCCCTAAAACCGGGATCCAAGAGACCCAGTACTTC
TRBJ2-1,TRBV12-2,-,CASRPRGGPSYNEQFF,TGTGCAAGTCGCCCCCGAGGAGGGCCCTCCTACAATGAGCAGTTCTTC
TRBJ1-1,TRBV6-5,-,CASSRLGGGTEAFF,TGTGCCAGCAGCCGCCTCGGGGGGGGAACTGAAGCTTTCTTT
TRBJ1-2,TRBV15,-,CATSRDRTRGDYGYTF,TGTGCCACCAGCAGAGATCGGACTCGAGGTGACTATGGCTACACCTTC
TRBJ2-7,TRBV11-2,-,CASSLVRYPYEQYF,TGTGCCAGCAGCTTAGTGCGGTACCCCTACGAGCAGTACTTC
TRBJ2-7,TRBV4-2,TRBD2,CASSQAGTKSSYEQYF,TGTGCCAGCAGCCAGGCCGGGACTAAAAGCTCCTACGAGCAGTACTTC
TRBJ2-7,TRBV30,-,CAWSVLREQYF,TGTGCCTGGAGTGTACTACGTGAGCAGTACTTC
TRBJ2-7,TRBV4-1,TRBD1,CASSQGQGTPYEQYF,TGCGCCAGCAGCCAAGGACAGGGGACACCCTACGAGCAGTACTTC
TRBJ1-2,TRBV23-1,TRBD1,CASSQSPTGGNPNYGYTF,TGCGCCAGCAGTCAATCACCAACAGGGGGCAACCCTAACTATGGCTACACCTTC
TRBJ2-3,TRBV11-2,-,CASSFSGSSTDTQYF,TGTGCCAGCAGCTTCTCGGGATCGAGCACAGATACGCAGTATTTT
TRBJ1-2,TRBV6-5,TRBD1,CASSYLGQVNYGYTF,TGTGCCAGCAGTTACTTGGGACAGGTTAACTATGGCTACACCTTC